A selection of T cell receptor beta chains follows, all from one sample in a study of T cells in Graves' hyperthyroidism and ophthalmopathy. One entry per CDR3 protein, called by TCRdb with MiXCR from the multiplex PCR reads. The data contain about 480,000 distinct CDR3 sequences, around an eighth of them singletons. The sample taken for sequencing was blood. The source of these receptors is a woman aged 18-30 years with Graves' hyperthyroidism. Both conserved end residues are part of each CDR3. The D gene is left open where the match is weak. Not all rows give a size; the values are once, few, many and, for expanded clones, a class.

v_call	clone_size	d_call	j_call	cdr3_aa	cdr3_nt
TRBV12-3/TRBV12-4	many	.	TRBJ2-7	CASSFGGVSSYEQYF	TGTGCCAGCAGTTTCGGCGGAGTGAGCTCCTACGAGCAGTACTTC
TRBV28	.	TRBD1	TRBJ1-1	CASSTLGTGGAEAFF	TGTGCCAGCAGTACCCTAGGGACAGGGGGCGCTGAAGCTTTCTTT
TRBV20-1	.	TRBD2	TRBJ2-1	CSASPFSGRSTSGTNEQFF	TGCAGTGCTTCGCCCTTCAGTGGTCGTTCGACTAGCGGAACCAATGAGCAGTTCTTC
TRBV30	.	TRBD1	TRBJ1-5	CAWSGGTGGWNNQPQHF	TGTGCCTGGAGCGGCGGGACAGGGGGCTGGAACAATCAGCCCCAGCATTTT
TRBV19	many	TRBD1	TRBJ2-1	CASSMGIGGRSYNEQFF	TGTGCCAGTAGTATGGGGATAGGGGGCCGTTCCTACAATGAGCAGTTCTTC
TRBV12-3/TRBV12-4	many	TRBD1	TRBJ1-2	CASRPGQGSGYTF	TGTGCCAGCAGACCGGGACAGGGAAGTGGCTACACCTTC
TRBV5-5	few	TRBD2	TRBJ2-1	CASSWRGGSGRANEQFF	TGTGCCAGCAGCTGGAGGGGCGGTAGCGGGAGGGCCAATGAGCAGTTCTTC
TRBV7-9	many	.	TRBJ2-5	CASSLADDTRLRETQYF	TGTGCCAGCAGCTTAGCGGATGACACTCGGTTAAGGGAGACCCAGTACTTC
TRBV2	many	TRBD1	TRBJ1-1	CASSGDRVAFF	TGTGCCAGCAGTGGCGACAGGGTGGCTTTCTTT
TRBV10-1	many	TRBD2	TRBJ2-1	CASSDREAGGSYNEQFF	TGCGCCAGCAGTGACCGAGAGGCGGGAGGCTCCTACAATGAGCAGTTCTTC
TRBV29-1	many	.	TRBJ2-3	CSVSGDTQYF	TGCAGCGTTTCGGGAGATACGCAGTATTTT
TRBV3-1	many	.	TRBJ1-4	CASSQEGTTATNEKLFF	TGTGCCAGCAGCCAAGAAGGCACGACAGCAACTAATGAAAAACTGTTTTTT
TRBV11-3	many	.	TRBJ2-7	CASSRAQGEYEQYF	TGTGCCAGCAGTCGGGCGCAGGGCGAGTACGAGCAGTACTTC
TRBV12-3/TRBV12-4	many	.	TRBJ2-1	CASSLLSGPYNEQFF	TGTGCCAGCAGTCTCCTTAGCGGCCCCTACAATGAGCAGTTCTTC
TRBV7-3	many	.	TRBJ2-7	CASSLDSSWEQYF	TGTGCCAGCAGCTTAGACAGTTCATGGGAGCAGTACTTC
TRBV11-2	many	TRBD1	TRBJ1-2	CASSQDRITYGYTF	TGTGCCAGCAGCCAGGACAGGATTACCTATGGCTACACCTTC
TRBV11-3	few	.	TRBJ2-5	CASSEQGAETQYF	TGTGCCAGCAGTGAACAGGGAGCAGAGACCCAGTACTTC
TRBV7-6	many	.	TRBJ1-2	CASSVGTVDGYTF	TGTGCCAGCAGCGTCGGGACTGTGGATGGCTACACCTTC
TRBV12-3/TRBV12-4	many	.	TRBJ2-1	CASSLDIGVDEQFF	TGTGCCAGCAGTTTAGACATCGGAGTCGATGAGCAGTTCTTC
TRBV11-1	many	TRBD1	TRBJ2-3	CASSLELGQRTDTQYF	TGTGCCAGCAGCTTAGAGTTGGGACAGAGAACAGATACGCAGTATTTT
TRBV5-1	many	.	TRBJ2-1	CASSLVSGNNEQFF	TGCGCCAGCAGCTTGGTTTCAGGCAACAATGAGCAGTTCTTC
TRBV19	many	TRBD1	TRBJ1-5	CASSRDRGGQPQHF	TGTGCCAGTAGCCGGGACAGGGGCGGTCAGCCCCAGCATTTT
TRBV12-3/TRBV12-4	many	TRBD1	TRBJ1-1	CASRPDRGNTEAFF	TGTGCCAGCCGCCCGGACAGGGGAAACACTGAAGCTTTCTTT
TRBV11-3	few	.	TRBJ1-6	CASSLVRETNSPLHF	TGTGCCAGCAGCTTAGTCAGGGAAACTAATTCACCCCTCCACTTT
TRBV5-1	many	.	TRBJ2-1	CASSPEAIYNEQFF	TGCGCCAGCAGCCCGGAGGCTATCTACAATGAGCAGTTCTTC
TRBV3-1	.	TRBD2	TRBJ2-2	CASSQSNQRGVTGELFF	TGTGCCAGCAGCCAAAGTAACCAGCGGGGGGTCACCGGGGAGCTGTTTTTT
TRBV12-3/TRBV12-4	many	.	TRBJ1-2	CASSIVGGGYTF	TGTGCCAGCAGCATAGTTGGGGGTGGCTACACCTTC
TRBV5-1	.	.	TRBJ2-5	CASSLDRPKETQYF	TGCGCCAGCAGCCTGGACAGACCTAAAGAGACCCAGTACTTC
TRBV12-3/TRBV12-4	many	.	TRBJ1-4	CASSPSNEKLFF	TGTGCCAGCAGCCCTTCAAATGAAAAACTGTTTTTT
TRBV7-9	few	TRBD1	TRBJ2-1	CASTPYRGRNNEQFF	TGTGCCAGCACCCCCTACAGGGGGCGAAACAATGAGCAGTTCTTC
TRBV5-1	many	.	TRBJ1-4	CASSLTSTNEKLFF	TGCGCCAGCAGCTTGACCTCAACTAATGAAAAACTGTTTTTT
TRBV2	.	.	TRBJ2-1	CASSDGPRLARYNEQFF	TGTGCCAGCAGTGACGGTCCAAGGCTAGCGAGATACAATGAGCAGTTCTTC
TRBV18	many	TRBD2	TRBJ2-6	CASSPNREAGANVLTF	TGTGCCAGCTCACCAAATCGGGAGGCTGGGGCCAACGTCCTGACTTTC
TRBV28	.	.	TRBJ2-1	CASSLYQENYEQFF	TGTGCCAGCAGTTTGTATCAGGAAAACTATGAGCAGTTCTTC
TRBV11-2	few	.	TRBJ2-6	CASSLMTGSGANALTF	TGTGCCAGCAGCCTCATGACAGGGAGCGGGGCCAACGCCCTGACTTTC
TRBV12-3/TRBV12-4	many	.	TRBJ2-6	CASRPKQGSSSGANVLTF	TGTGCCAGCAGACCTAAACAGGGATCTAGCTCTGGGGCCAACGTCCTGACTTTC
TRBV18	few	.	TRBJ1-5	CASSSSGNNQPQHF	TGTGCCAGCTCATCCTCCGGGAACAATCAGCCCCAGCATTTT
TRBV18	many	.	TRBJ2-3	CASLSSTDTQYF	TGTGCCAGCTTGAGTAGCACAGATACGCAGTATTTT
TRBV27	.	TRBD1	TRBJ2-4	CASSSGTGGAGKNIQYF	TGTGCCAGCAGCTCCGGGACAGGGGGCGCCGGCAAAAACATTCAGTACTTC
TRBV7-2	few	.	TRBJ1-2	CASSLGRGGYYGYTF	TGTGCCAGCAGCTTAGGACGCGGAGGGTACTATGGCTACACCTTC
TRBV4-1	many	TRBD1	TRBJ1-1	CASSQDRTGGPGEAFF	TGCGCCAGCAGCCAAGATCGAACAGGGGGCCCAGGTGAAGCTTTCTTT
TRBV4-2	once	TRBD1	TRBJ1-2	CASSQSGQGNFGYTF	TGTGCCAGCAGCCAATCCGGACAGGGGAATTTCGGCTACACCTTC